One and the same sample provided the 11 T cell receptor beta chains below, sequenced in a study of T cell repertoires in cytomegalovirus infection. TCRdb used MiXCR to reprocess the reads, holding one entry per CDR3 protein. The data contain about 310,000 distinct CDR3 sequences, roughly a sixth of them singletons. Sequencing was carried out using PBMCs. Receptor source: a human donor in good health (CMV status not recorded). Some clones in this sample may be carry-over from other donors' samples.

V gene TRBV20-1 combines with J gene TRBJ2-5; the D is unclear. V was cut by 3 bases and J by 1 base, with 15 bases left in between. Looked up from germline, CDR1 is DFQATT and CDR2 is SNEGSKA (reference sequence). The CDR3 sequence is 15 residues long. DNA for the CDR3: TGCAGTGCTAGTGGGTCCCGAAAAGCCCAAGAGACCCAGTACTTC. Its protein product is CSASGSRKAQETQYF.

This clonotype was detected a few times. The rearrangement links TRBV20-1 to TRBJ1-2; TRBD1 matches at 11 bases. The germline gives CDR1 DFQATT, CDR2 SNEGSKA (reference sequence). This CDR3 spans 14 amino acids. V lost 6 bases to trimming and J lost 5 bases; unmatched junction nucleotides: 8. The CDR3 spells CSARTGGVRYGYTF. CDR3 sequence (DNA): TGCAGTGCGAGGACAGGGGGCGTCCGTTATGGCTACACCTTC.

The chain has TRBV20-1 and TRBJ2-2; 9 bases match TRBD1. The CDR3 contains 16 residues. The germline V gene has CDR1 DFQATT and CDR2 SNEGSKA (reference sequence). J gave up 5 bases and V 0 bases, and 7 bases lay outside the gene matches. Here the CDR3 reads CSARDSPGQGTGELFF. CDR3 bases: TGCAGTGCTAGAGATTCCCCGGGACAGGGTACCGGGGAGCTGTTTTTT.

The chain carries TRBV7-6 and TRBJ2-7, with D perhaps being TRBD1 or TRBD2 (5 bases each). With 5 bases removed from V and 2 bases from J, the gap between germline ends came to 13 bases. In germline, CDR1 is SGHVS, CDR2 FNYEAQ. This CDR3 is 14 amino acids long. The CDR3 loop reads CASSMTVGAYEQYF. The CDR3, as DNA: TGTGCCAGCAGCATGACAGTGGGAGCCTACGAGCAGTACTTC.

CDR3 region: CSANLDRVNTEAFF. CDR3 bases: TGCAGTGCTAACCTGGACAGGGTGAACACTGAAGCTTTCTTT. This chain connects TRBV20-1 to TRBJ1-1; 8 positions agree with TRBD1. V lost 4 bases, J lost 0 bases, and 4 bases stayed unmatched. CDR3 length: 14 amino acids. Germline-derived CDR1 and CDR2 are DFQATT and SNEGSKA (reference sequence).

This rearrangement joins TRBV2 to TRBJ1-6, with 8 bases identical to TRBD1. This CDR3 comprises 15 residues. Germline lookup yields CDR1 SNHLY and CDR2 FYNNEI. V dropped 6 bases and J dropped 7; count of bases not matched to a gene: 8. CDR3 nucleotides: TGTGCCAGCAGGTGGGACAGGATAATCAATTCACCCCTCCACTTT. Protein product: CASRWDRIINSPLHF.

CDR3: CASSPLTGVKNIQYF. The CDR3 nucleotides are TGTGCCAGCTCACCACTAACAGGGGTCAAAAACATTCAGTACTTC. This chain uses TRBV18 with TRBJ2-4, with 7 bases fitting TRBD1. Germline CDR1 KGHSH, CDR2 LQKENI. After removal of 1 base from V and 3 bases from J, the junction contained 3 bases not matched to a gene. The CDR3 spans 15 residues.

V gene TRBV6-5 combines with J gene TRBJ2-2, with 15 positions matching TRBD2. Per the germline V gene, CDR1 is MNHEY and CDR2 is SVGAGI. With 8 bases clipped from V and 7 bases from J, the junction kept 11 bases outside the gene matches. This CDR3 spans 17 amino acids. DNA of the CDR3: TGTGCCAGCTGCCCTCTAGGACTAGCGGGGGGGGGCGGGGAGCTGTTTTTT. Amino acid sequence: CASCPLGLAGGGGELFF.

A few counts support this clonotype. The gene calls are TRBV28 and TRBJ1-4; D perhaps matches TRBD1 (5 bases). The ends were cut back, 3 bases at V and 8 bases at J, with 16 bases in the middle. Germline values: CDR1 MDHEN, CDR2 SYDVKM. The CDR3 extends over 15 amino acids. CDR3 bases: TGTGCCAGCAGTTTCGGCGTGGCAGGGAGCGAAAAACTGTTTTTT. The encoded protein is CASSFGVAGSEKLFF.

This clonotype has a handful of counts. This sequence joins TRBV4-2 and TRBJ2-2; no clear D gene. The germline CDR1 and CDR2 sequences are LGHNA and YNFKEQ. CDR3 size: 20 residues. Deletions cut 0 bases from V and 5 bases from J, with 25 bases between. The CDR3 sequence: CASSQDVRTGNGPDTGELFF. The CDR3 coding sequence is TGTGCCAGCAGCCAAGATGTGAGGACGGGTAATGGGCCCGATACCGGGGAGCTGTTTTTT.

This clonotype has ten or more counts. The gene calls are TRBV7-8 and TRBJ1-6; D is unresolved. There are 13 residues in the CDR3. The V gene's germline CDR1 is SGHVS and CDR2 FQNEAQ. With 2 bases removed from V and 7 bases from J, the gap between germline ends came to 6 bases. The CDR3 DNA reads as TGTGCCAGCAGCTTACGGGAGAATTCACCCCTCCACTTT. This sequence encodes CASSLRENSPLHF.